Listed below are T cell receptor beta chains from one sample, sequenced in a study of CD4+ T cells in melanoma. The data were produced by immunoSEQ multiplex PCR, yet TCRdb's version contains in-frame clones alone and is incomplete. Of about 55,000 clones listed, 55% to 75% are singletons. The sample comprised tumor tissue. These receptors came from a human donor with melanoma. Each CDR3 is given with its conserved first and last residue. Each record gives: CDR3 length, V gene, J gene, CDR3 protein.

17,TRBV7-9,TRBJ2-1,CASSRTSGGARRNEQFF
16,TRBV5-6,TRBJ1-1,CASSLNPWGADTEAFF
13,TRBV6-6,TRBJ2-7,CASRASASYEQYF
15,TRBV27,TRBJ2-7,CASSSPGQGPYEQYF
14,TRBV7-2,TRBJ2-7,CASSTQRGGYEQYF
14,TRBV6-1,TRBJ1-1,CASSTEVGNTEAFF
16,TRBV28,TRBJ2-5,CASRYPGTGGFETQYF
15,TRBV9,TRBJ2-1,CASSVDDGVYNEQFF
12,TRBV19,TRBJ1-2,CASKTGEGDYTF
15,TRBV5-4,TRBJ2-7,CASSPGQGLSYEQYF
16,TRBV21-1,TRBJ2-3,CASSFQRGSSTDTQYF
12,TRBV2,TRBJ1-2,CASSEKDYGYTF
14,TRBV6-5,TRBJ2-7,CASGKARQTYEQYF
11,TRBV10-1,TRBJ2-1,CASSGLGEQFF
13,TRBV2,TRBJ1-3,CASSSDRGNTIYF
18,TRBV14,TRBJ1-4,CASSQELFTRATNEKLFF
17,TRBV25-1,TRBJ1-6,CASRPPPRQDYNSPLHF
16,TRBV7-6,TRBJ2-3,CASSPSRIRGTDTQYF
11,TRBV20-1,TRBJ2-3,CSARATDTQYF
12,TRBV2,TRBJ1-1,CASGTGNTEAFF
13,TRBV5-1,TRBJ2-7,CASSPRVGFEQYF
14,TRBV7-2,TRBJ1-6,CASSLGRYNSPLHF
14,TRBV7-8,TRBJ1-1,CASSLFGGNTEAFF
14,TRBV7-3,TRBJ2-2,CASSLIVNTGELFF
16,TRBV5-1,TRBJ2-3,CASSLGAVGGRDTQYF
13,TRBV4-2,TRBJ2-7,CASSSGTGYEQYF
13,TRBV7-2,TRBJ2-7,CASSIQTGAEQYF
16,TRBV19,TRBJ1-5,CASTRGTDVSNQPQHF
18,TRBV2,TRBJ2-1,CASSHRLAGDRPDNEQFF
12,TRBV28,TRBJ1-2,CASTPQGTGYTF
16,TRBV6-1,TRBJ1-6,CASSVVWMGGNSPLHF
13,TRBV10-2,TRBJ1-1,CASSETPGAEAFF
14,TRBV6-6,TRBJ1-2,CASSRQGTAGGYTF
13,TRBV6-6,TRBJ2-7,CASSLTTSYEQYF
14,TRBV28,TRBJ2-2,CASTQGGWTGELFF
13,TRBV5-1,TRBJ1-1,CASSLGLGAEAFF
13,TRBV18,TRBJ1-5,CASSLGFNQPQHF
12,TRBV5-1,TRBJ2-7,CASKGGGSEQYF
13,TRBV11-3,TRBJ2-1,CASSLSGTGEQFF
16,TRBV5-6,TRBJ2-5,CASSSTSGALQETQYF
16,TRBV10-1,TRBJ2-3,CASSELAGALTDTQYF
19,TRBV5-4,TRBJ2-3,CASSLGRTSGGASTDTQYF
16,TRBV6-1,TRBJ2-1,CASSAERTGRRDEQFF
12,TRBV7-3,TRBJ2-1,CASSLTGDEQFF
12,TRBV9,TRBJ2-2,CASSASSGELFF
14,TRBV5-1,TRBJ2-1,CASSYSGGADEQFF
14,TRBV4-1,TRBJ2-2,CASRTTGSTGELFF
14,TRBV9,TRBJ2-7,CASSAPGGFSEQYF
15,TRBV18,TRBJ1-1,CASSPTTGMNTEAFF
15,TRBV2,TRBJ2-2,CASTPSGGDTGELFF
12,TRBV7-2,TRBJ2-7,CASSLSGYEQYF
13,TRBV5-1,TRBJ2-5,CASSSGAQETQYF
15,TRBV6-6,TRBJ2-7,CASSAGTVFPYEQYF
17,TRBV4-3,TRBJ1-1,CASSQDLGAGVNTEAFF